The clone carrying this T cell receptor (beta chain) has a count of ten or more. The data are from a study of T-cell reconstitution after alpha-beta-depleted transplantation in children. Trimming took 5 bases from V and 4 from J, leaving 14 bases between them. This CDR3 contains 14 residues. The germline V gene has CDR1 SGHTA and CDR2 FQGNSA. Unique molecular identifiers featured in how the TCRbeta library was prepared. TCRdb ran MiXCR on the PCR reads and lists one entry per CDR3 protein. The data contain around 100,000 distinct CDR3 sequences, under 9% of them singletons. The chain is built from TRBV7-2 and TRBJ1-2; no reliable D call. The origin of this receptor is a boy between 2 and 15 years old with acute lymphoblastic leukemia, due to receive a stem cell transplant. The material sequenced was PBMCs, taken before TCRalphabeta/CD19-depleted stem cell transplant. CDR3 in amino acids: CASSRQGGLYGYTF. The CDR3 DNA sequence: TGTGCCAGCAGCCGTCAAGGAGGGCTCTATGGCTACACCTTC.